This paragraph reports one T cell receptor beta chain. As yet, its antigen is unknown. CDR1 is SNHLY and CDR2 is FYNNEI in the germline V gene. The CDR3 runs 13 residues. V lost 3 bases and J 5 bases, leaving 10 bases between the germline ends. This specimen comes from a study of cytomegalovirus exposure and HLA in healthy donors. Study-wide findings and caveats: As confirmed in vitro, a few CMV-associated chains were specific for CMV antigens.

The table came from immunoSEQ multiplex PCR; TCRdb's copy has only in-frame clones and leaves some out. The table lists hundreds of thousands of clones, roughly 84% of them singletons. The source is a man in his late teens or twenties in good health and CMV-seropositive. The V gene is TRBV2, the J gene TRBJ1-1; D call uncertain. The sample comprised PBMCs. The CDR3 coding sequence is TGTGCCAGCAGTGATTCAGCTGGGACTGAAGCTTTCTTT. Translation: CASSDSAGTEAFF.